Below, 21 T cell receptor beta chains from the same sample are listed, as sequenced in a study of T cell responses to AZD1222 COVID-19 vaccine. Measured with immunoSEQ multiplex PCR; TCRdb has only the in-frame clones, and not every one. The sample consists of around 60,000 clones, about 87% of them appearing once. This sample comprised peripheral blood, obtained on day 0 of AZD1222 vaccination. All receptors derive from an adult in good health.

The table lists this clone with a count of one. CDR3 region: CASSQAGTGSSGQFF. The CDR3 nucleotides read TGTGCCAGCAGCCAGGCTGGGACGGGGAGCTCGGGGCAGTTCTTC. V is TRBV11-2 and J is TRBJ2-1; D is perhaps TRBD1 or TRBD2 (5 bases each). With 5 bases removed from V and 12 bases from J, the gap between germline ends came to 23 bases. Germline V gene lookup returns CDR1 SGHAT and CDR2 FQNNGV. The CDR3 extends over 15 amino acids.

J is TRBJ1-4 and V is TRBV6-6; 10 bases map to TRBD1. CDR1 is MNHNY, CDR2 SVGAGI, per germline (reference sequence). V was clipped by 4 bases and J by 7 bases; unmatched bases: 3. CDR3 size: 14 residues. The CDR3: CASSWTGGSEKLFF. The CDR3 bases are TGTGCCAGCAGTTGGACAGGGGGATCTGAAAAACTGTTTTTT.

The chain recombines TRBV5-6 with TRBJ2-3; D gene unclear. Deletions cut 0 bases from V and 4 bases from J, with 6 bases between. CDR3 length: 13 amino acids. Germline V gene data show CDR1 as SGHDT and CDR2 as YYEEEE. CDR3 in DNA: TGTGCCAGCAGCTTGGGGATAGCAGATACGCAGTATTTT. Amino acids: CASSLGIADTQYF.

V and J are TRBV21-1 and TRBJ1-2. TRBV21-1 is a listed pseudogene. The CDR3 extends over 15 amino acids. The CDR3 bases are TGTGCCAGCAGCAGCCCGGAGTGGGCGAACTATGGCTACACCTTC. Its translation: CASSSPEWANYGYTF.

This chain joins TRBV2 and TRBJ1-5; D uncertain. The CDR3 loop spans 12 amino acids. Germline assignment: CDR1 SNHLY and CDR2 FYNNEI. V dropped 4 bases and J dropped 4 bases, with 5 bases sitting between them. The CDR3 region has the DNA TGTGCCAGCAGTGGGAGGAATCAGCCCCAGCATTTT. This encodes CASSGRNQPQHF.

The chain carries TRBV3-1 (or the pseudogene TRBV3-2) and TRBJ2-7; D is tentatively TRBD1 or TRBD2 (6 bases each). This CDR3 contains 15 residues. Trimming took 0 bases from V and 4 from J, leaving 13 bases between them. Looked up from germline, CDR1 is LGHDT and CDR2 is YNNKEL (reference sequence). The CDR3 coding sequence is TGTGCCAGCAGCCAAGATCGGGGGCCCAAATACGAGCAGTACTTC. Its protein product is CASSQDRGPKYEQYF.

This chain joins TRBV7-3 and TRBJ1-2; D uncertain. Germline assignment: CDR1 SGHTA and CDR2 FQGTGA. The CDR3 spans 13 residues. V gave up 5 bases and J gave up 8 bases, with 15 bases separating them. The CDR3 loop is CASSLGSLTGYTF. CDR3 DNA sequence: TGTGCCAGCAGCCTGGGAAGTTTGACGGGCTACACCTTC.

The chain recombines TRBV5-1 with TRBJ2-5; D possibly corresponds to TRBD1 (5 bases). The CDR3 is 15 amino acids. The V gene lost 4 bases and the J gene lost 5 bases, with 18 bases spanning the gap. Germline CDR1 and CDR2: SGHRS and YFSETQ. This CDR3 is CASSTGHGRWETQYF. The CDR3 nucleotides read TGCGCCAGCAGCACAGGACACGGGCGATGGGAGACCCAGTACTTC.

This chain connects TRBV5-1 to TRBJ2-3, with 16 bases lining up with TRBD2. From germline, CDR1 is SGHRS and CDR2 YFSETQ. There are 16 residues in the CDR3. V shed 4 bases and J 4 bases; nucleotides not matched to a gene: 3. In nucleotides, the CDR3 is TGCGCCAGCAGCCAGGGACTAGCGGGGGGGCCAGATACGCAGTATTTT. It is translated as CASSQGLAGGPDTQYF.

V gene TRBV3-1 (or the pseudogene TRBV3-2) combines with J gene TRBJ1-4, with D uncertain. Germline V gives CDR1 LGHDT, CDR2 YNNKEL (reference sequence). Trimming removed 5 bases at V and 2 bases at J, with 12 bases between. This CDR3 spans 15 amino acids. The CDR3 coding sequence is TGTGCCAGCAGCTCCTCTGGGGTCACTAATGAAAAACTGTTTTTT. This encodes CASSSSGVTNEKLFF.

V gene TRBV4-1 combines with J gene TRBJ1-1; D call uncertain. Germline assignment: CDR1 MGHRA and CDR2 YSYEKL. Trimming cost V 4 bases and J 9 bases, with 18 bases left between them. The CDR3 sequence is 14 residues long. The CDR3 spells CASSPREGHNKAFF. For the CDR3, the DNA is TGCGCCAGCAGCCCAAGAGAAGGTCATAACAAAGCTTTCTTT.

This chain uses TRBV5-1 with TRBJ1-1; D gene ambiguous. Germline assignment: CDR1 SGHRS and CDR2 YFSETQ. Trimming pared 4 bases from V and 1 base from J, leaving 8 bases between. The length of the CDR3 is 13 residues. CDR3 in DNA: TGCGCCAGCAGCATCCTCACGAACACTGAAGCTTTCTTT. This encodes CASSILTNTEAFF.

This clone was picked up a small number of times. J is TRBJ2-5 and V is TRBV11-2; 7 bases are a match to TRBD1. The germline CDR1 and CDR2 sequences are SGHAT and FQNNGV. J was trimmed by 2 bases and V by 8 bases; bases with no gene match: 11. The CDR3 consists of 15 residues. CDR3 in amino acids: CASHLNPGGQETQYF. CDR3 coding DNA: TGTGCCAGCCATCTTAATCCAGGGGGACAAGAGACCCAGTACTTC.

This chain uses TRBV6-6 with TRBJ1-4; D is undetermined. Trimming left V 3 bases short and J 13 bases short, with 21 bases between. Germline values: CDR1 MNHNY, CDR2 SVGAGI (reference sequence). CDR3 length equals 15 residues. Written as DNA, the CDR3 is TGTGCCAGCAGTTATTCCCTGGACGCGAGCCCCGCACTGTTTTTT. Residues: CASSYSLDASPALFF.

This chain uses TRBV5-6 with TRBJ2-4, with D tentatively TRBD2 (6 bases). The ends were cut back, 2 bases at V and 1 base at J, with 16 bases in the middle. CDR3 length: 17 amino acids. Per the germline V gene, CDR1 is SGHDT and CDR2 is YYEEEE. The CDR3 spells CASSFLGAGGAKNIQYF. CDR3 bases: TGTGCCAGCAGCTTTCTAGGAGCGGGTGGGGCCAAAAACATTCAGTACTTC.

The rearrangement links TRBV5-4 to TRBJ1-6, with TRBD1 matching 7 bases. V gave up 3 bases and J gave up 8 bases; unmatched junction bases: 8. Germline V gives CDR1 SGHNT, CDR2 YYREEE (reference sequence). This CDR3 comprises 15 residues. CDR3 DNA: TGTGCCAGCAGCTCGAAGGGACAGATATATTCACCCCTCCACTTT. Translated: CASSSKGQIYSPLHF.

The rearrangement uses TRBV19 and TRBJ1-2; 9 nucleotides align to TRBD1. This CDR3 region has 15 residues. With V trimmed by 5 bases and J by 0 bases, 4 bases remained unmatched. CDR1 LNHDA and CDR2 SQIVND come from the germline V gene (reference sequence). This CDR3 reads CASSLRQGANYGYTF. CDR3 nucleotide sequence: TGTGCCAGTAGTTTACGACAGGGGGCTAACTATGGCTACACCTTC.

The chain links TRBV5-1 to TRBJ1-2; unclear D gene. Germline V gene sequence: CDR1 SGHRS, CDR2 YFSETQ. The CDR3 runs 14 residues. The ends were cut back, 0 bases at V and 5 bases at J, with 11 bases in the middle. CDR3 loop: CASSLEPARYGYTF. The CDR3, as DNA: TGCGCCAGCAGCTTGGAGCCCGCTCGGTATGGCTACACCTTC.

This clone has more than one count but fewer than ten. This chain links TRBV29-1 with TRBJ2-7; 11 nucleotides line up with TRBD1. The V gene's germline CDR1 is SQVTM and CDR2 ANQGSEA. The ends lost 5 bases at V and 3 bases at J; junction bases unmatched: 6. This CDR3 is 14 amino acids long. CDR3 loop: CSVSSGTGGYEQYF. The CDR3 DNA reads as TGCAGCGTTTCCTCCGGGACAGGGGGCTACGAGCAGTACTTC.

V is TRBV29-1 and J is TRBJ2-2, with a possible D match to TRBD1 (6 bases). The germline V gene has CDR1 SQVTM and CDR2 ANQGSEA. The V end was cut by 3 bases, the J end by 1 base, with 15 bases between. CDR3 size: 16 residues. DNA for the CDR3: TGCAGCGTTGAGGTGCTCCAGGGGCGGAACACCGGGGAGCTGTTTTTT. Translating gives CSVEVLQGRNTGELFF.

The chain recombines TRBV10-2 with TRBJ2-5; 7 nucleotides match TRBD2. The junction had 7 bases not matched to a gene; V was cut back by 5 bases and J by 4 bases. The CDR3 is 14 residues long. Germline V gene lookup returns CDR1 WSHSY and CDR2 SAAADI. CDR3 in amino acids: CASSKTSLGETQYF. The CDR3, as DNA: TGCGCCAGCAGTAAGACTAGCCTGGGAGAGACCCAGTACTTC.